The subject of this entry is one TCR beta chain. Antigen: not known. CDR3 size: 17 residues. Trimming removed 5 bases from V and 2 bases from J, with 22 bases in between. CDR1 and CDR2 from the germline V gene are SGHAT and FQNNGV. This record comes from a study of shared clonotypes between healthy human individuals. Using immunoSEQ multiplex PCR, the repertoire was profiled, and TCRdb retains in-frame clones only, with some absent. Of approximately 2.3 million clones in the sample, over 85% were seen once. Study-wide points: Of the naive CD4 clonotypes, approximately 5% were shared across several donors. Generation of non-shared clonotypes was less probable than generation of clonotypes shared by all four donors.

Material for sequencing was naive CD4+ T cells from PBMCs. Subset noted: CD45RA+ positively selected. The rearrangement uses TRBV11-2 and TRBJ2-7; TRBD2 might be the D (6 bases). The sequence was obtained from a man between 18 and 35 years old in good health. Some clones in this sample may be carry-over from other donors' samples. The CDR3 is CASSLGLAAFYTYEQYF. In nucleotides, the CDR3 is TGTGCCAGCAGCCTGGGGTTAGCGGCCTTCTACACCTACGAGCAGTACTTC. Combining the CDR3 with reference TRBV11-2 and TRBJ2-7 gives the whole variable domain EAGVAQSPRYKIIEKRQSVAFWCNPISGHATLYWYQQILGQGPKLLIQFQNNGVVDDSQLPKDRFSAERLKGVDSTLKIQPAKLEDSAVYLCASSLGLAAFYTYEQYFGPGTRLTVT.